Listed here are 30 T cell receptor beta chains from one sample, sequenced in a study of cytomegalovirus exposure and HLA in healthy donors. PCR was performed using 60 Vbeta and 13 Jbeta primers. Libraries were prepared by immunoSEQ multiplex PCR; TCRdb keeps only in-frame clonotypes and omits some of them. The sample's table shows 90,000 to 150,000 clones. Sequences were obtained from PBMCs. These receptors originate from a man aged 18-30 years in good health and CMV-seronegative.

V is TRBV30 and J is TRBJ1-1; D not resolved. Germline V gives CDR1 GTSNPN, CDR2 SVGIG (reference sequence). V gave up 1 base and J gave up 10 bases, with 10 bases separating them. This CDR3 spans 11 amino acids. The CDR3 nucleotides read TGTGCCTGGAGTGCCCTCCCTCGAGCTTTCTTT. Residues: CAWSALPRAFF.

This chain uses TRBV7-3 with TRBJ2-1; TRBD2 might be the D (5 bases). The CDR3 is made up of 15 amino acids. The germline V gene encodes CDR1 SGHTA and CDR2 FQGTGA. Deletions cut 1 base from V and 8 bases from J, with 15 bases between. The CDR3, as DNA: TGTGCCAGCAGCTTAAAAGGGCCCCGAGGGCATGAGCAGTTCTTC. Residues: CASSLKGPRGHEQFF.

The J gene is TRBJ1-2, the V gene TRBV5-5; TRBD1 aligns across 7 bases. V lost 2 bases to trimming and J lost 3 bases; unmatched junction nucleotides: 7. CDR3 size: 15 residues. Germline assignment: CDR1 SGHKS and CDR2 YYEKEE (reference sequence). Here the CDR3 reads CASSFLQGTDYGYTF. CDR3 bases: TGTGCCAGCAGCTTTTTACAGGGGACCGACTATGGCTACACCTTC.

V gene TRBV7-2 combines with J gene TRBJ2-3; the D gene is possibly TRBD2 (6 bases). V lost 3 bases to trimming and J lost 5 bases, with 6 bases between them. This CDR3 contains 12 residues. Germline lookup yields CDR1 SGHTA and CDR2 FQGNSA. CDR3 in DNA: TGTGCCAGCAGCTTTAGCGGAGATACGCAGTATTTT. It is translated as CASSFSGDTQYF. Using reference TRBV7-2 and TRBJ2-3 for the parts outside the CDR3, the full variable domain is GAGVSQSPSNKVTEKGKDVELRCDPISGHTALYWYRQSLGQGLEFLIYFQGNSAPDKSGLPSDRFSAERTGGSVSTLTIQRTQQEDSAVYLCASSFSGDTQYFGPGTRLTVL.

The chain recombines TRBV7-8 with TRBJ1-1, with D unclear. This CDR3 spans 15 amino acids. With 1 base removed from V and 6 bases from J, the gap between germline ends came to 15 bases. Germline assignment: CDR1 SGHVS and CDR2 FQNEAQ. As DNA, the CDR3 is TGTGCCAGCAGCTTAGAACGGGTTCGGGTGTCTGAAGCTTTCTTT. It specifies CASSLERVRVSEAFF.

CDR3 residues: CASSQDKEGAGANVLTF. Written as DNA, the CDR3 is TGCGCCAGCAGCCAAGATAAGGAGGGAGCTGGGGCCAACGTCCTGACTTTC. The chain links TRBV4-1 to TRBJ2-6; weak D call: TRBD2 (6 bases). This CDR3 has 17 amino acids. The V gene's germline CDR1 is MGHRA and CDR2 YSYEKL. V was pared by 0 bases and J by 2 bases, with 11 bases between.

J is TRBJ2-6 and V is TRBV28; D is possibly TRBD1 (5 bases). Germline CDR1 reads MDHEN; CDR2 reads SYDVKM. The CDR3 length is 18 residues. V lost 5 bases and J 0 bases, leaving 17 bases between the germline ends. The CDR3 here is CASSRKGLGPSGANVLTF. The CDR3 DNA reads TGTGCCAGCAGTCGTAAGGGGTTAGGGCCCTCTGGGGCCAACGTCCTGACTTTC.

V and J are TRBV30 and TRBJ2-6; TRBD1 aligns across 11 bases. V shed 7 bases and J 6 bases; nucleotides not matched to a gene: 8. Germline loops: CDR1 GTSNPN, CDR2 SVGIG (reference sequence). This CDR3 contains 15 residues. The CDR3 coding sequence is TGTGCCTCATCGGGACAGGGGGTTGAGGCCAACGTCCTGACTTTC. Translating it yields CASSGQGVEANVLTF.

The J gene is TRBJ2-7, the V gene TRBV11-2, with D perhaps TRBD1 (6 bases). The CDR3 is 15 residues long. Trimming shortened V by 5 bases and J by 3 bases, and 17 bases separated the two germline ends. Germline V CDR1 and CDR2: SGHAT, FQNNGV. Here the CDR3 reads CASSRTDGRDYEQYF. CDR3 nucleotide sequence: TGTGCCAGCAGCCGGACAGACGGACGAGACTACGAGCAGTACTTC.

The V call is TRBV5-1, the J call TRBJ2-7; 7 bases align to TRBD1. The trim removed 4 bases at V and 4 bases at J, leaving 14 bases unmatched. CDR3 length equals 16 residues. Germline V gene data show CDR1 as SGHRS and CDR2 as YFSETQ. The CDR3 spells CASSPVRPDRAYEQYF. CDR3 DNA sequence: TGCGCCAGCAGCCCAGTGCGGCCCGACAGGGCTTACGAGCAGTACTTC.

The J gene is TRBJ2-1, the V gene TRBV6-5; TRBD2 agrees at 7 bases. Germline V gene lookup returns CDR1 MNHEY and CDR2 SVGAGI. The CDR3 loop spans 12 amino acids. V dropped 6 bases and J dropped 15; count of bases not matched to a gene: 11. The CDR3 region has the DNA TGTGCCAGCAGAGAAGGTACGGGACTACCGTTCTTC. This codes for CASREGTGLPFF.

The rearrangement links TRBV5-8 to TRBJ2-4; D is uncertain. The ends were cut back, 2 bases at V and 9 bases at J, with 6 bases in the middle. The CDR3 extends over 11 amino acids. Germline CDR1 SGHTS, CDR2 YDEGEE. In DNA form, the CDR3 reads TGTGCCAGCAGCTTTTTGGCCATTCAGTACTTC. It specifies CASSFLAIQYF.

The V gene is TRBV4-2, the J gene TRBJ2-2, with 10 bases that match TRBD1. CDR3 size: 16 residues. The germline V gene has CDR1 LGHNA and CDR2 YNFKEQ. V dropped 4 bases and J dropped 6; count of bases not matched to a gene: 8. CDR3 sequence: CASSLQTGGSPGELFF. The CDR3 DNA reads TGTGCCAGCAGCCTCCAGACAGGGGGCTCCCCCGGGGAGCTGTTTTTT.

CDR3 DNA: TGTGCCAGCAGTTCACTCTCTAGCGGCCAGTGGAATGAGCAGTTCTTC. Translating gives CASSSLSSGQWNEQFF. V usage is TRBV27 and J usage is TRBJ2-1; TRBD2 matches at 7 bases. The V gene end was trimmed by 4 bases and the J gene end by 7 bases; junction bases not matched to a gene: 13. This CDR3 spans 16 amino acids. In germline, CDR1 is MNHEY, CDR2 SMNVEV (reference sequence).

This chain joins TRBV7-8 and TRBJ1-2; 9 nucleotides align to TRBD1. Germline CDR1 SGHVS, CDR2 FQNEAQ. This CDR3 is built from 16 residues. The V and J ends lost 5 bases and 1 base, in that order; junction bases with no gene match: 8. CDR3 DNA: TGTGCCAGCAGCGGGACAGGGTTGGACCTTAACTATGGCTACACCTTC. Encoded protein: CASSGTGLDLNYGYTF. Filled out from reference TRBV7-8 and TRBJ1-2, the complete variable domain reads GAGVSQSPRYKVAKRGQDVALRCDPISGHVSLFWYQQALGQGPEFLTYFQNEAQLDKSGLPSDRFFAERPEGSVSTLKIQRTQQEDSAVYLCASSGTGLDLNYGYTFGSGTRLTVV.

The chain uses TRBV5-5 and TRBJ1-5, with D tentatively TRBD1 (6 bases). The V gene lost 1 base and the J gene lost 4 bases, with 12 bases spanning the gap. Germline V gene sequence: CDR1 SGHKS, CDR2 YYEKEE (reference sequence). The CDR3 length is 15 residues. CDR3 nucleotides: TGTGCCAGCAGCTTGAATGGACAGATGAATCAGCCCCAGCATTTT. Translation: CASSLNGQMNQPQHF. Full variable domain (outside the CDR3, taken from reference TRBV5-5 and TRBJ1-5): DAGVTQSPTHLIKTRGQQVTLRCSPISGHKSVSWYQQVLGQGPQFIFQYYEKEERGRGNFPDRFSARQFPNYSSELNVNALLLGDSALYLCASSLNGQMNQPQHFGDGTRLSIL.

This chain connects TRBV9 to TRBJ1-4; D might be TRBD1 (6 bases). Per germline, CDR1 SGDLS and CDR2 YYNGEE. Trimming removed 3 bases at V and 11 bases at J, with 14 bases between. The CDR3 is made up of 13 amino acids. The CDR3 loop reads CASSGYRDRKLFF. The CDR3 DNA follows: TGTGCCAGCAGCGGCTACAGGGATCGGAAACTGTTTTTT. Variable domain in full (rest from reference TRBV9 and TRBJ1-4): DSGVTQTPKHLITATGQRVTLRCSPRSGDLSVYWYQQSLDQGLQFLIQYYNGEERAKGNILERFSAQQFPDLHSELNLSSLELGDSALYFCASSGYRDRKLFFGSGTQLSVL.

This rearrangement joins TRBV15 to TRBJ2-7; the match to TRBD1 covers 7 bases. There are 14 residues in the CDR3. V lost 3 bases to trimming and J lost 0 bases; unmatched junction nucleotides: 2. Germline lookup yields CDR1 LNHNV and CDR2 YYDKDF (reference sequence). CDR3 sequence reads: CATSSGDSSYEQYF. CDR3 DNA: TGTGCCACCAGCAGTGGGGACAGCTCCTACGAGCAGTACTTC.

The genes are TRBV18 and TRBJ1-5; 8 bases fit TRBD1. Germline lookup yields CDR1 KGHSH and CDR2 LQKENI. The CDR3 runs 15 residues. J gave up 5 bases and V 4 bases, and 7 bases lay outside the gene matches. CDR3 coding DNA: TGTGCCAGCTCACAAATGACAGGGGAGGATCAGCCCCAGCATTTT. Protein sequence: CASSQMTGEDQPQHF.

The rearrangement uses TRBV18 and TRBJ1-5; TRBD1 might be the D (5 bases). The CDR3 has 14 amino acids. Germline V lookup: CDR1 KGHSH, CDR2 LQKENI. V was clipped by 5 bases and J by 9 bases, with 17 bases between them. The CDR3 DNA sequence: TGTGCCAGCTCAGAACTCGGGACTGACTCGCCCCAGCATTTT. It encodes CASSELGTDSPQHF.

This chain connects TRBV7-8 to TRBJ2-1; the D gene is possibly TRBD2 (6 bases). The CDR3 is 16 residues long. Germline-derived CDR1 and CDR2 are SGHVS and FQNEAQ. The V and J ends lost 5 bases and 0 bases respectively, with 14 bases between them. The CDR3 DNA reads as TGTGCCAGCAGCGGAAGACTAGACCACTCCTACAATGAGCAGTTCTTC. Translating gives CASSGRLDHSYNEQFF.

This sequence joins TRBV6-6 and TRBJ2-3; D is uncertain. From germline, CDR1 is MNHNY and CDR2 SVGAGI (reference sequence). Trimming removed 6 bases at V and 11 bases at J, with 15 bases between. The CDR3 extends over 12 amino acids. The CDR3 nucleotides are TGTGCCAGCAGCCCTCTCTCCCGCGGGCAGTATTTT. It is translated as CASSPLSRGQYF.

This rearrangement joins TRBV15 to TRBJ2-7; D may be TRBD1 (7 bases). Trimming left V 1 base short and J 4 bases short, with 14 bases between. CDR1 and CDR2 from the germline V gene are LNHNV and YYDKDF (reference sequence). The CDR3 totals 15 residues. The CDR3 nucleotides read TGTGCCACCAGCAGAGCGCAGGGGGGAGCTTACGAGCAGTACTTC. Translated: CATSRAQGGAYEQYF.

This sequence joins TRBV5-4 and TRBJ1-2; no clear D gene. The CDR3 contains 16 residues. The germline V gene encodes CDR1 SGHNT and CDR2 YYREEE (reference sequence). The V end was cut by 5 bases, the J end by 1 base, with 18 bases between. DNA of the CDR3: TGTGCCAGCAGTCGGATGACGGGAAACCTTAACTATGGCTACACCTTC. This gives the protein CASSRMTGNLNYGYTF.

The chain joins TRBV5-1 to TRBJ1-5; a weak D match, TRBD1 (5 bases). Per the germline V gene, CDR1 is SGHRS and CDR2 is YFSETQ. V shed 0 bases and J shed 0 bases, with 10 bases lying between them. The CDR3 length is 16 residues. The DNA of the CDR3 is TGCGCCAGCAGCTTGGTGGGACTGAATAGCAATCAGCCCCAGCATTTT. It specifies CASSLVGLNSNQPQHF.

The chain combines TRBV13 with TRBJ2-1, with TRBD2 matching over 10 bases. CDR3 length: 19 amino acids. The germline V gene has CDR1 PRHDT and CDR2 FYEKMQ (reference sequence). The junction had 17 bases not matched to a gene; V was cut back by 2 bases and J by 7 bases. The CDR3 loop reads CASSLQGGLAGAVLNEQFF. DNA of the CDR3: TGTGCCAGCAGCTTACAGGGTGGGCTAGCGGGAGCGGTTCTGAATGAGCAGTTCTTC.

This chain links TRBV6-1 with TRBJ2-7; no definite D call. The CDR3 totals 15 residues. CDR1 is MNHNS, CDR2 SASEGT, per germline. V was pared by 0 bases and J by 0 bases, with 9 bases between. The CDR3: CASSEATESSYEQYF. As DNA, the CDR3 is TGTGCCAGCAGTGAAGCCACAGAGAGCTCCTACGAGCAGTACTTC.

The rearrangement joins TRBV10-2 to TRBJ1-6; D is unresolved. This CDR3 has 14 residues. V was pared by 3 bases and J by 7 bases, with 10 bases between. Germline CDR1 WSHSY, CDR2 SAAADI. CDR3 in DNA: TGCGCCAGCAGTGAAGCCCTTATCAATTCACCCCTCCACTTT. Protein sequence: CASSEALINSPLHF.

The V gene is TRBV19, the J gene TRBJ1-6; 7 bases line up with TRBD1. This CDR3 has 12 amino acids. J was trimmed by 12 bases and V by 7 bases; bases with no gene match: 6. CDR1 is LNHDA and CDR2 is SQIVND in the germline V gene (reference sequence). The CDR3: CASNTGDLPLHF. CDR3 DNA: TGTGCCAGTAATACAGGGGATCTACCCCTCCACTTT.

J is TRBJ2-7 and V is TRBV5-4; 13 bases fit TRBD2. V lost 0 bases and J lost 6; bases outside the gene matches: 6. Germline V gene lookup returns CDR1 SGHNT and CDR2 YYREEE (reference sequence). The CDR3 loop spans 16 amino acids. CDR3 nucleotide sequence: TGTGCCAGCAGCTTGGGTGGGACTAGCGGGGTCGGCGAGCAGTACTTC. Translation gives CASSLGGTSGVGEQYF. Complete variable domain (other parts from reference TRBV5-4 and TRBJ2-7): ETGVTQSPTHLIKTRGQQVTLRCSSQSGHNTVSWYQQALGQGPQFIFQYYREEENGRGNFPPRFSGLQFPNYSSELNVNALELDDSALYLCASSLGGTSGVGEQYFGPGTRLTVT.